This TCR beta chain was retrieved from a study of blood T cell repertoires in COVID-19. Turning to the study itself: Sites across the United States, Italy and Spain contributed samples from acute and convalescent COVID-19. In each case, the material was cDNA or gDNA derived from T cells, B-cell-depleted T cells, or PBMCs.

In the original workflow: Scientists estimated how many nucleated cells there were by amplifying reference gene primers. This table comes from immunoSEQ multiplex PCR, and its TCRdb copy is limited to in-frame clones, with some not included. V and J calls and clone size are as listed in that table; D and trimming were resolved from the DNA. This table has about 99,000 clones, about 80% appearing once. This CDR3 spans 18 amino acids. V shed 2 bases, J shed 0 bases, and the junction held 8 bases outside the gene matches. Germline values: CDR1 SGHRS, CDR2 YFSETQ. This clonotype was sampled from a man in his sixties with acute or convalescent COVID-19. Material for sequencing was peripheral blood. The chain couples TRBV5-1 to TRBJ2-7, with 13 bases fitting TRBD2. The CDR3 is CASSLRTSGRVTSYEQYF. CDR3 bases: TGCGCCAGCAGCTTAAGAACTAGCGGGAGGGTAACCTCCTACGAGCAGTACTTC.